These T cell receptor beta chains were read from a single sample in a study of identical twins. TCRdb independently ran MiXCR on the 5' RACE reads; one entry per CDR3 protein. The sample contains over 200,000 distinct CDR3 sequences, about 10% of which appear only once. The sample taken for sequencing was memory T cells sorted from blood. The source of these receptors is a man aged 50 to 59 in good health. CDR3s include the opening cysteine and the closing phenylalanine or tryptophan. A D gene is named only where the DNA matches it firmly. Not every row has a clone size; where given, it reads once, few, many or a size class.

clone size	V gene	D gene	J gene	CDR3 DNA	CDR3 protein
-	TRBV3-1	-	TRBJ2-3	TGTGCCAGCAGCCCCCGGATTGGTACGCAGTATTTT	CASSPRIGTQYF
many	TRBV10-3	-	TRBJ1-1	TGTGCCATCAGTGACTACCGGGGCACTGAAGCTTTCTTT	CAISDYRGTEAFF
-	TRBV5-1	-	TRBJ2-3	TGCGCCAGCAGCTTGGAAAGGTTAGCGGCAGATACGCAGTATTTT	CASSLERLAADTQYF
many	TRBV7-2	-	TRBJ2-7	TGTGCCAGCAGCTTAGGTGGGATGAGCTCCTACGAGCAGTACTTC	CASSLGGMSSYEQYF
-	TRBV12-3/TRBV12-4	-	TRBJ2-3	TGTGCCAGCGCCACCACAGATACGCAGTATTTT	CASATTDTQYF
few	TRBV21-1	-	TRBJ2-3	TGTGCCAGCAGCAAGGGCCAGCGGGAGGGTTGCACAGATACGCAGTATTTT	CASSKGQREGCTDTQYF
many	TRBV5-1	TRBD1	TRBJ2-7	TGCGCCAGCAGCAGCGGGACAGGGCCTAACGAGCAGTACTTC	CASSSGTGPNEQYF
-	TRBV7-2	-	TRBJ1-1	TGTGCCAGCAGCTTATACGTCCGGGAGCCGTCGTGGGAAGCTTTCTTT	CASSLYVREPSWEAFF
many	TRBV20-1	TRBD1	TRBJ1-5	TGCAGTGCTAAAAGGGGGCAGAATAGCAATCAGCCCCAGCATTTT	CSAKRGQNSNQPQHF
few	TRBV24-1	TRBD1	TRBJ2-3	TGTGCCACCAGTGCCCTCACGACAGGGGGCCGGGGAGATACGCAGTATTTT	CATSALTTGGRGDTQYF
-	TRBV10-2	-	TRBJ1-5	TGCGCCAGCAGTGAGGGAAGGTCCAATCAGCCCCAGCATTTT	CASSEGRSNQPQHF
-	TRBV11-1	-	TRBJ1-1	TGTGCCAGCAGCTTGAGTACGGCCATGAACACTGAAGCTTTCTTT	CASSLSTAMNTEAFF
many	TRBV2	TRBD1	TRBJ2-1	TGTGCCAGCAGTGGACAGGGGAGTAGTGAGCAGTTCTTC	CASSGQGSSEQFF
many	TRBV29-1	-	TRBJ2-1	TGCAGCGTCGAACAATCCGACAGACTCAATGAGCAGTTCTTC	CSVEQSDRLNEQFF
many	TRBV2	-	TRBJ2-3	TGTGCCAGTTCGAACACAGATACGCAGTATTTT	CASSNTDTQYF
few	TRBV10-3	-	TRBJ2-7	TGTGCCATCAGTGAGGCTCGCGCTCCTAGGGAGCAGTACTTC	CAISEARAPREQYF
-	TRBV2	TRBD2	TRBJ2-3	TGTGCCAGCAGTGAAATCCGGGGGGAATATACGCAGTATTTT	CASSEIRGEYTQYF
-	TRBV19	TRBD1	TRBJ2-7	TGTGCCAGTAGAGTTAAGGGGGCGACGGGGGAGCAGTACTTC	CASRVKGATGEQYF
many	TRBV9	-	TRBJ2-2	TGTGCCAGCAGCGTAGGCGGGGCAGGTGTCACCGGGGAGCTGTTTTTT	CASSVGGAGVTGELFF
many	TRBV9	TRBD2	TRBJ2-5	TGTGCCAGCAGCGTCTCTAGCGGATACGAGACCCAGTACTTC	CASSVSSGYETQYF
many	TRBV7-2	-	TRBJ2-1	TGTGCCAGCAGCTGGATGACGGGAGATGAGCAGTTCTTC	CASSWMTGDEQFF
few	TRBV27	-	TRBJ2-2	TGTGCCAGCACCATATCAGGGGTCCTCACCGGGGAGCTGTTTTTT	CASTISGVLTGELFF
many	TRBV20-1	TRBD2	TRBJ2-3	TGCAGCTACTCTCCGGGACTAGCGGGCACAGATACGCAGTATTTT	CSYSPGLAGTDTQYF